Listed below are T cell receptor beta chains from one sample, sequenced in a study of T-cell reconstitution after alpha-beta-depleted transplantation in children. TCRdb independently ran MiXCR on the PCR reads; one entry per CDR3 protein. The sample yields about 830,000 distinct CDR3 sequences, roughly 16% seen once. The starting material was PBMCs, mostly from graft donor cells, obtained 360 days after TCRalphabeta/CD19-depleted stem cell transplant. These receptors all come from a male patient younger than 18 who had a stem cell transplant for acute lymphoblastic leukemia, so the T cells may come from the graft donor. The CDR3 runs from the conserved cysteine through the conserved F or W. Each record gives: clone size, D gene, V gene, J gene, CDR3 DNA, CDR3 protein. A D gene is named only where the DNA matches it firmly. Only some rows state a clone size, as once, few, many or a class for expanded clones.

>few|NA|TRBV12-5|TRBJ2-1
TGTGCTAGCTCTAGTTTCGAGAATGAGCAGTTCTTC
CASSSFENEQFF
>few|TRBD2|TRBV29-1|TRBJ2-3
TGCCTAGCGGGCCTAGTCGATACGCAGTATTTT
CLAGLVDTQYF
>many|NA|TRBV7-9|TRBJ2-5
TGCCTAGTCCAGTGGTCAAAAGAGACCCAGTACTTC
CLVQWSKETQYF
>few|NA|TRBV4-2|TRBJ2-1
TGTGCCAGCAGCCAACAGGACTACGTAAATGAGCAGTTCTTC
CASSQQDYVNEQFF
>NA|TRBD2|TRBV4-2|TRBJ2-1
TGTGCCAGCAGCCACGATAGCGGGAGGCTACTGGCTGAGCAGTTCTTC
CASSHDSGRLLAEQFF
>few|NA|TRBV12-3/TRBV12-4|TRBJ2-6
TGTGCCAGCAGTTTACGACTAGCTGGGGCCAACGTCCTGACTTTC
CASSLRLAGANVLTF
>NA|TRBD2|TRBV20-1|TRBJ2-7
TGCAGTGCTAGGGCCTCCCGACTAGCGCATTCCTACGAGCAGTACTTC
CSARASRLAHSYEQYF
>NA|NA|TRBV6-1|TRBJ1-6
TGTGCCACCTCCTTTTCACCCCTCCACTTT
CATSFSPLHF
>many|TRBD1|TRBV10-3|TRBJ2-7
TGTGCCATCAGTACGGACAGGGTGTACGAGCAGTACTTC
CAISTDRVYEQYF
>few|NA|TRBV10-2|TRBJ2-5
TGCGCCAGCAGTGATTGGATTTTGGAGGAGTGGGGTCAAGAGACCCAGTACTTC
CASSDWILEEWGQETQYF
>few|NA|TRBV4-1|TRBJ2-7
TGCGCCAGCAGCCAAGGGAACGGACCATCCTACGAGCAGTACTTC
CASSQGNGPSYEQYF
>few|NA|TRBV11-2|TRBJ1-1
TGTGCCAGCAGCTTAGTTGGAGGAGCTTTCTTT
CASSLVGGAFF
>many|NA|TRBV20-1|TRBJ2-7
TGCAGTGCGAGTAGCGACACCTACGAGCAGTACTTC
CSASSDTYEQYF